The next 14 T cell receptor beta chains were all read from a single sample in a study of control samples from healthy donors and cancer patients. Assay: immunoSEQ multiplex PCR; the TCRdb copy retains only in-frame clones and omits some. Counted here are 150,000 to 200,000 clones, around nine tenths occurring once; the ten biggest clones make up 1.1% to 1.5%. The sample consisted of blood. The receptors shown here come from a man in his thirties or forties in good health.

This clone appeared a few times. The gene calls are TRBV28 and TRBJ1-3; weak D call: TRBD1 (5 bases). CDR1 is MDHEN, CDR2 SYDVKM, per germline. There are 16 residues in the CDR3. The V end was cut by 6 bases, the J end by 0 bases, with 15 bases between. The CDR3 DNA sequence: TGTGCCAGCAGCCGACGACAGTTCGGCTCTGGAAACACCATATATTTT. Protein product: CASSRRQFGSGNTIYF.

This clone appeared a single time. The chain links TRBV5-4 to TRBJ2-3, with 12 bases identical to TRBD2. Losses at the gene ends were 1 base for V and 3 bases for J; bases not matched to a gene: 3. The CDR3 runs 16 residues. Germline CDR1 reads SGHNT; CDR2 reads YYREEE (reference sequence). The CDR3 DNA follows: TGTGCCAGCAGCTTGCTGACTAGCGGGAGAACAGATACGCAGTATTTT. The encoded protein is CASSLLTSGRTDTQYF.

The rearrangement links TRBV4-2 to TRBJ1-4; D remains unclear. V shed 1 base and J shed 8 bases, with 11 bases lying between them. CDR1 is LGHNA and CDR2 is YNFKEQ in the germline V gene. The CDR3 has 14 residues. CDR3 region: CASSQASAYEKLFF. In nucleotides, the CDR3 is TGTGCCAGCAGCCAAGCCTCTGCGTACGAAAAACTGTTTTTT.

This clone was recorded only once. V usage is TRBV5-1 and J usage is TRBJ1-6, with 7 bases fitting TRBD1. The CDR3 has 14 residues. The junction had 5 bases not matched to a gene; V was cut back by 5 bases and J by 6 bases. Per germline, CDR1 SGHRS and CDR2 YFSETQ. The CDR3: CASSKTGSNSPLHF. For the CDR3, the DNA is TGCGCCAGCAGTAAGACAGGGAGTAATTCACCCCTCCACTTT.

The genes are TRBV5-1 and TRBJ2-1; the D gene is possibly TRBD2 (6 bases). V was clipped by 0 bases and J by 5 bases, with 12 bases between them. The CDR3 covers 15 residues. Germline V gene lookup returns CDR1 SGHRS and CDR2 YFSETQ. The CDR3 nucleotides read TGCGCCAGCAGCTTGGCCCTAGCGCCAAACAATGAGCAGTTCTTC. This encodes CASSLALAPNNEQFF.

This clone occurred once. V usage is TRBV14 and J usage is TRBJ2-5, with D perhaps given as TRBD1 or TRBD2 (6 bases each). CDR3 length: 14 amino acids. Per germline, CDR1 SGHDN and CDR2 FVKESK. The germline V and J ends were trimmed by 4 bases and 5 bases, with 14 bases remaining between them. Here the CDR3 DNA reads TGTGCCAGCAGCCCCCTGACTAGGGGGGAGACCCAGTACTTC. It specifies CASSPLTRGETQYF.

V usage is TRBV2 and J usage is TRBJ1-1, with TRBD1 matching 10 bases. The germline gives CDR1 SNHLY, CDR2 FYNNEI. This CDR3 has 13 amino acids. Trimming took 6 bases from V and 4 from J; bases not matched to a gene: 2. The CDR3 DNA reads TGTGCCAGCAGCGGGGACAGGGGCACTGAAGCTTTCTTT. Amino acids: CASSGDRGTEAFF. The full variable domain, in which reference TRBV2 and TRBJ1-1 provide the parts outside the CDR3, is EPEVTQTPSHQVTQMGQEVILRCVPISNHLYFYWYRQILGQKVEFLVSFYNNEISEKSEIFDDQFSVERPDGSNFTLKIRSTKLEDSAMYFCASSGDRGTEAFFGQGTRLTVV.

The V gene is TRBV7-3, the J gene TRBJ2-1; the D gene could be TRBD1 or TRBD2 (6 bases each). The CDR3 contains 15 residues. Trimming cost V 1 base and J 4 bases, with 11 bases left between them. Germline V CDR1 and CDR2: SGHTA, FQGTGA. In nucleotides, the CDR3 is TGTGCCAGCAGCTTAAAGGGGGACTCTTACAATGAGCAGTTCTTC. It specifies CASSLKGDSYNEQFF.

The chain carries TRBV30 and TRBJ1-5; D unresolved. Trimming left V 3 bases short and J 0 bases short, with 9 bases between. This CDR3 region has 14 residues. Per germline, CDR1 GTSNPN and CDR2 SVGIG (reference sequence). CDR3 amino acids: CAWSLRHSNQPQHF. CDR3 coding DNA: TGTGCCTGGAGCCTCCGCCATAGCAATCAGCCCCAGCATTTT.

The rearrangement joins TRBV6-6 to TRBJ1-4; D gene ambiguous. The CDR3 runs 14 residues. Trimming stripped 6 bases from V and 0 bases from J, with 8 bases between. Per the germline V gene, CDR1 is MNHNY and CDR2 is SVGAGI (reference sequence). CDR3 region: CASRRAATNEKLFF. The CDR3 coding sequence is TGTGCCAGCAGGAGGGCTGCAACTAATGAAAAACTGTTTTTT.

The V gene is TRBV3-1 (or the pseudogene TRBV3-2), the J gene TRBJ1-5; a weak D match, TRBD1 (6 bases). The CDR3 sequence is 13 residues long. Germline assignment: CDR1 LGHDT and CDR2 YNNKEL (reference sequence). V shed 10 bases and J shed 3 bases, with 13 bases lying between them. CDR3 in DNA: TGTGCCACCCAACAGGGAGTCAATCAGCCCCAGCATTTT. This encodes CATQQGVNQPQHF.

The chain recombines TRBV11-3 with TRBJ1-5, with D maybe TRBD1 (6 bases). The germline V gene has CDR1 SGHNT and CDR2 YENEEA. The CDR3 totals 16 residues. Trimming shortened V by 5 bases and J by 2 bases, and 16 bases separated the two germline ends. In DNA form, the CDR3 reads TGTGCCAGCAGCCCATTCCCGGCAGGGGGCAATCAGCCCCAGCATTTT. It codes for CASSPFPAGGNQPQHF.

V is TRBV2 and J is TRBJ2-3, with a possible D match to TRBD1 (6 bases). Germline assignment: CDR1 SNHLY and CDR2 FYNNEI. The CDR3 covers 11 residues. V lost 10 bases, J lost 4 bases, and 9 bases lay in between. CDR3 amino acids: CANGQSDTQYF. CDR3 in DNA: TGTGCCAACGGACAGTCAGATACGCAGTATTTT.

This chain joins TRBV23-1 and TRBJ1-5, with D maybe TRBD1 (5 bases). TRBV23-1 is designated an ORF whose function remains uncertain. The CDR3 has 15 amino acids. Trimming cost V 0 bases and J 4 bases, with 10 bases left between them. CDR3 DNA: TGCGCCAGCAGTCAATCACGGGGGAGGAATCAGCCCCAGCATTTT. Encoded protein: CASSQSRGRNQPQHF.